This entry concerns a single T cell receptor beta chain. The record originates from a study of blood T cell repertoires in COVID-19. All enrollees were about 18 to 100 years old and from fewer than 25 US areas. After removal of 2 bases from V and 2 bases from J, the junction contained 7 bases not matched to a gene. Germline values: CDR1 SGHRS, CDR2 YFSETQ. The CDR3 is 15 amino acids. Authors' data handling: Reference gene primers were amplified, and this amplification served to estimate nucleated cell counts. Assay used: immunoSEQ multiplex PCR; TCRdb lists only in-frame clones, some missing. V, J and clone size are those of that table, while D and trimming were read from the DNA. Of under 300,000 clones in the sample, about 93% are singletons; the top ten hold under 2.5%.

The source of this sequence is a woman younger than 35 who had recovered from COVID-19. What was sequenced was PBMCs or T cells enriched from blood (not recorded which). The chain carries TRBV5-1 and TRBJ2-7; 7 positions match TRBD1. CDR3 residues: CASSLRDSHTYEQYF. CDR3 in DNA: TGCGCCAGCAGCTTACGGGACAGTCACACCTACGAGCAGTACTTC.